Shown below are 7 T cell receptor beta chains from a single sample sequenced in a study of PD-1 blockade in classical Hodgkin lymphoma. Profiling relied on immunoSEQ multiplex PCR, and the TCRdb table lists in-frame clones only, not all of them. This table has more than 50,000 clones, about 88% appearing once. Each patient experienced a relapse that followed autologous stem cell transplantation, and brentuximab vedotin exposure varied. Sequenced here: peripheral blood mononuclear cells (PBMCs), sampled at baseline. These receptor sequences come from a human donor with classical Hodgkin lymphoma.

The chain couples TRBV15 to TRBJ2-7; D may be TRBD1 (6 bases). Germline V CDR1 and CDR2: LNHNV, YYDKDF (reference sequence). Trimming left V 4 bases short and J 2 bases short, with 9 bases between. This CDR3 is built from 13 residues. The CDR3, as DNA: TGTGCCACCAGCACAGGGGCAGCCTACGAGCAGTACTTC. Its translation: CATSTGAAYEQYF. The variable domain in full, completed from reference TRBV15 and TRBJ2-7, reads DAMVIQNPRYQVTQFGKPVTLSCSQTLNHNVMYWYQQKSSQAPKLLFHYYDKDFNNEADTPDNFQSRRPNTSFCFLDIRSPGLGDTAMYLCATSTGAAYEQYFGPGTRLTVT.

This rearrangement joins TRBV6-9 to TRBJ1-3; D possibly corresponds to TRBD1 (6 bases). The V and J ends lost 6 bases and 4 bases respectively, with 22 bases between them. Germline V CDR1 and CDR2: MNHGY, SVAAGI. The CDR3 is 17 amino acids. The CDR3 loop reads CASREDSRPFLGNTIYF. The CDR3, as DNA: TGTGCCAGCAGGGAGGACAGCCGACCATTCCTAGGAAACACCATATATTTT.

This clone came up once. Written as DNA, the CDR3 is TGTGCCTGGAGTCTCACTAGCGGGAGGCAGTATTTT. Translating it yields CAWSLTSGRQYF. The chain carries TRBV30 and TRBJ2-3, with TRBD2 matching 11 bases. V shed 2 bases and J 11 bases; nucleotides not matched to a gene: 3. The CDR3 loop spans 12 amino acids. The V gene's germline CDR1 is GTSNPN and CDR2 SVGIG (reference sequence).

The V call is TRBV5-1, the J call TRBJ2-2; D not resolved. Per germline, CDR1 SGHRS and CDR2 YFSETQ. The V end lost 1 base, the J end lost 0 bases, and 1 base lay between the germline ends. This CDR3 has 13 residues. CDR3 sequence (DNA): TGCGCCAGCAGCTTGACGAACACCGGGGAGCTGTTTTTT. Its translation: CASSLTNTGELFF.

The V and J genes are TRBV15 and TRBJ1-1; maybe TRBD1 (5 bases). CDR1 and CDR2 (germline): LNHNV, YYDKDF (reference sequence). Deletions cut 4 bases from V and 0 bases from J, with 9 bases between. The CDR3 is made up of 14 amino acids. The CDR3 loop reads CATSTGRMNTEAFF. CDR3 DNA: TGTGCCACCAGCACGGGGCGGATGAACACTGAAGCTTTCTTT.

This chain links TRBV7-2 with TRBJ2-3, with D possibly being TRBD2 (6 bases). The CDR3 has 15 residues. V gave up 2 bases and J gave up 4 bases, with 13 bases separating them. Germline V gives CDR1 SGHTA, CDR2 FQGNSA. In DNA form, the CDR3 reads TGTGCCAGCAGCTTAAATGGGGGAGGATCAGATACGCAGTATTTT. It yields the protein CASSLNGGGSDTQYF.

Here the CDR3 reads CATATGTGTSGTQYF. The CDR3 coding sequence is TGTGCCACCGCGACTGGAACCGGGACTAGCGGGACCCAGTACTTC. The chain recombines TRBV10-3 with TRBJ2-5, with 11 bases aligning to TRBD2. Germline trimming cut 10 bases from V and 7 bases from J; bases unmatched to any gene: 14. CDR1 is ENHRY and CDR2 is SYGVKD in the germline V gene. The CDR3 length is 15 residues.